This T cell receptor (beta chain) was found in a study of blood T cell repertoires in COVID-19. Profiled with immunoSEQ multiplex PCR; TCRdb holds only in-frame clones, not every one. The data contain about 260,000 clones, around nine tenths of them seen just once; the ten biggest clones take up 5.2%. This CDR3 is 18 amino acids long. In its sample, this clone was seen a few times. This receptor was obtained from a woman aged 60-75 years with COVID-19, enrolled during active disease. The rearrangement links TRBV7-5 to TRBJ2-7; the D call TRBD2 from the table was never checked on the DNA. TRBV7-5 is marked as a pseudogene. The sample taken for sequencing was peripheral blood. The CDR3 loop reads CVRSSSGTSGSPLYEQYF. CDR3 sequence (DNA): TGTGTCAGAAGCTCTTCCGGGACTAGCGGGAGTCCGTTGTACGAGCAGTACTTC.